A single sample is the source of the 27 T cell receptor beta chains below, sequenced in a study of human T cells and chemical hapten exposure. The time point was: patch test 1, 2 weeks after DPC sensitization. Described treatment: therapeutic diphenylcyclopropenone sensitization with weekly scalp DPC. One entry per CDR3 protein, called by TCRdb with MiXCR from the RACE reads. The sample gives about 120,000 distinct CDR3 sequences, roughly 13% of which show up once; around 0.99% is in the top ten. The sequences come from whole blood, collected in connection with sensitization to the hapten diphenylcyclopropenone (DPC). All receptors derive from a man in his late teens or twenties with alopecia areata. Some clones in this sample may be carry-over from other donors' samples.

This rearrangement joins TRBV20-1 to TRBJ1-4; 7 bases map to TRBD1. The CDR3 has 17 amino acids. Germline V gene sequence: CDR1 DFQATT, CDR2 SNEGSKA (reference sequence). Unmatched junction bases numbered 11, after V lost 4 bases and J lost 0 bases. CDR3 bases: TGCAGTGCTACGGGACAGACCTTACTTGCAACTAATGAAAAACTGTTTTTT. Its protein product is CSATGQTLLATNEKLFF.

This clonotype was recorded many times. The chain joins TRBV29-1 to TRBJ1-1, with D hard to call. Trimming took off 3 bases at V and 1 base at J, with 9 bases between the two ends. The CDR3 totals 13 residues. Germline loops: CDR1 SQVTM, CDR2 ANQGSEA. The CDR3 sequence is CSVDQQSNTEAFF. CDR3 DNA sequence: TGCAGCGTTGATCAACAGTCGAACACTGAAGCTTTCTTT.

This clonotype was recorded at least ten times. The rearrangement uses TRBV12-3 or TRBV12-4 and TRBJ1-2, with D possibly matching TRBD1 (6 bases). Trimming cost V 6 bases and J 0 bases, with 14 bases left between them. CDR3 size: 15 residues. The CDR3 protein is CASSKYGQPNYGYTF. The CDR3 nucleotides are TGTGCCAGCAGCAAATACGGACAGCCTAACTATGGCTACACCTTC.

The table lists this clonotype with a few counts. The chain couples TRBV4-1 to TRBJ2-1; 9 bases match TRBD1. V lost 6 bases, J lost 4 bases, and 7 bases stayed unmatched. CDR1 and CDR2 from the germline V gene are MGHRA and YSYEKL. This CDR3 has 15 amino acids. The CDR3 coding sequence is TGCGCCAGCAGACCTGACAGGGGGGCATACAATGAGCAGTTCTTC. It codes for CASRPDRGAYNEQFF.

This clonotype was counted many times. The chain uses TRBV10-3 and TRBJ1-2; possible D gene TRBD1, 5 bases. The CDR3 totals 14 residues. Deletions cut 11 bases from V and 0 bases from J, with 16 bases between. Germline-derived CDR1 and CDR2 are ENHRY and SYGVKD. CDR3 protein: CASTGTAANYGYTF. The CDR3 DNA follows: TGTGCCTCGACCGGGACCGCAGCTAACTATGGCTACACCTTC.

This clonotype was observed a few times. The rearrangement links TRBV29-1 to TRBJ1-1; TRBD1 matches 12 bases. The junction had 7 bases not matched to a gene; V was cut back by 1 base and J by 4 bases. From germline, CDR1 is SQVTM and CDR2 ANQGSEA. The CDR3 is 16 residues long. The CDR3 sequence is CSVEGLGQGARTEAFF. The CDR3 nucleotides are TGCAGCGTTGAAGGATTGGGACAGGGGGCGCGCACTGAAGCTTTCTTT.

The V gene is TRBV12-3 or TRBV12-4, the J gene TRBJ2-3; the match to TRBD2 covers 13 bases. Trimming cost V 6 bases and J 5 bases; bases outside gene matches: 5. This CDR3 region has 15 residues. In nucleotides, the CDR3 is TGTGCCAGCAGCCCACTAGCGGGGGGGCAAGATACGCAGTATTTT. Its protein product is CASSPLAGGQDTQYF.

The V and J genes are TRBV7-9 and TRBJ2-2, with D possibly being TRBD2 (5 bases). The CDR3 consists of 13 residues. Per germline, CDR1 SEHNR and CDR2 FQNEAQ (reference sequence). Trimming took off 5 bases at V and 5 bases at J, with 9 bases between the two ends. CDR3 sequence: CASSIRGTGELFF. For the CDR3, the DNA is TGTGCCAGCAGCATTCGGGGAACCGGGGAGCTGTTTTTT.

This rearrangement joins TRBV3-1 to TRBJ2-1, with 12 positions matching TRBD1. In germline, CDR1 is LGHDT, CDR2 YNNKEL (reference sequence). V was pared by 4 bases and J by 7 bases, with 5 bases of the junction left unmatched. This CDR3 spans 15 amino acids. The CDR3 DNA sequence: TGTGCCAGCAGCCTACGGGACAGGGGGCGAAATGAGCAGTTCTTC. This codes for CASSLRDRGRNEQFF.

Only a few counts were recorded for this clonotype. This chain uses TRBV6-6 with TRBJ2-1, with 8 bases identical to TRBD1. Germline CDR1 reads MNHNY; CDR2 reads SVGAGI (reference sequence). The CDR3 runs to 16 residues. The ends lost 6 bases at V and 9 bases at J; junction bases unmatched: 16. The CDR3 bases are TGTGCCAGCAGGCAGCCATACAGGGGGTCTGAGAGTGAGCAGTTCTTC. Protein sequence: CASRQPYRGSESEQFF.

V gene TRBV10-3 combines with J gene TRBJ2-3, with D possibly TRBD2 on 5 matching bases. The germline CDR1 and CDR2 sequences are ENHRY and SYGVKD. The CDR3 extends over 15 amino acids. V was trimmed by 7 bases and J by 0 bases, leaving 14 bases between them. CDR3 DNA: TGTGCCATCACCAGAGGGCTTGGGAGCACAGATACGCAGTATTTT. As protein: CAITRGLGSTDTQYF.

This clonotype was seen a handful of times. This chain joins TRBV28 and TRBJ1-4; perhaps TRBD1 as D (6 bases). Germline-derived CDR1 and CDR2 are MDHEN and SYDVKM. With 6 bases removed from V and 5 bases from J, the gap between germline ends came to 16 bases. CDR3 length: 15 amino acids. CDR3: CASSRQPGANEKLFF. The CDR3 nucleotides read TGTGCCAGCAGCCGCCAGCCGGGGGCGAATGAAAAACTGTTTTTT.

The chain combines TRBV27 with TRBJ1-4; no reliable D call. The CDR3 length is 15 residues. V was cut by 6 bases and J by 4 bases, with 15 bases left in between. CDR1 is MNHEY, CDR2 SMNVEV, per germline (reference sequence). For the CDR3, the DNA is TGTGCCAGCAGGGCAGGTGCAGTGAATAATGAAAAACTGTTTTTT. Translating gives CASRAGAVNNEKLFF. The full variable domain, its missing parts supplied by reference TRBV27 and TRBJ1-4, is EAQVTQNPRYLITVTGKKLTVTCSQNMNHEYMSWYRQDPGLGLRQIYYSMNVEVTDKGDVPEGYKVSRKEKRNFPLILESPSPNQTSLYFCASRAGAVNNEKLFFGSGTQLSVL.

The chain couples TRBV20-1 to TRBJ2-3, with 11 bases matching TRBD2. CDR3 length: 18 residues. Germline loops: CDR1 DFQATT, CDR2 SNEGSKA (reference sequence). V gave up 5 bases and J gave up 5 bases; unmatched junction bases: 18. The CDR3 bases are TGCAGTGCTTCTTACCCTCTAGCGGGGGGCCCCTGGGGAGATACGCAGTATTTT. Protein product: CSASYPLAGGPWGDTQYF.

The genes are TRBV5-8 and TRBJ1-4; D perhaps matches TRBD1 (6 bases). CDR3 length equals 13 residues. Trimming took 4 bases from V and 8 from J, leaving 12 bases between them. The germline CDR1 and CDR2 sequences are SGHTS and YDEGEE. The CDR3 loop is CASSLGTKEKLFF. CDR3 DNA sequence: TGTGCCAGCAGCCTAGGGACAAAGGAAAAACTGTTTTTT. The whole variable domain, remainder taken from reference TRBV5-8 and TRBJ1-4, is EAGVTQSPTHLIKTRGQQATLRCSPISGHTSVYWYQQALGLGLQFLLWYDEGEERNRGNFPPRFSGRQFPNYSSELNVNALELEDSALYLCASSLGTKEKLFFGSGTQLSVL.

About this clonotype: As the CDR3 is not closed by the conserved phenylalanine or tryptophan, this likely results from a read error. V and J are TRBV4-3 and TRBJ2-2; no reliable D call. The V end lost 0 bases, the J end lost 3 bases, and 14 bases lay between the germline ends. The CDR3 length is 17 residues. Germline V gene sequence: CDR1 LGHNA, CDR2 YSLEER. As DNA, the CDR3 is TGCGCCAGCAGCCAAGATTACCGGGCCTATGACACCGGGGAGCTGTTTTCT. It is translated as CASSQDYRAYDTGELFS.

This clonotype was seen at least ten times. The rearrangement uses TRBV7-6 and TRBJ1-5, with D perhaps matching TRBD1 (6 bases). The V gene's germline CDR1 is SGHVS and CDR2 FNYEAQ. V lost 0 bases and J lost 7, with 13 bases in between. CDR3 length: 15 amino acids. The CDR3 bases are TGTGCCAGCAGCTTAGCGCCCGGGGGGGGCCAGCCCCAGCATTTT. Protein product: CASSLAPGGGQPQHF.

Only a few counts were recorded for this clonotype. This sequence joins TRBV20-1 and TRBJ2-2; 8 nucleotides match TRBD2. This CDR3 contains 16 residues. Germline V gene sequence: CDR1 DFQATT, CDR2 SNEGSKA (reference sequence). Germline trimming cut 3 bases from V and 3 bases from J; bases unmatched to any gene: 9. CDR3 sequence (DNA): TGCAGTGCTAGCTCAAGAGCGGGGGCCTACACCGGGGAGCTGTTTTTT. Translating gives CSASSRAGAYTGELFF.

The gene calls are TRBV7-2 and TRBJ2-3; the D is unclear. Germline V gene lookup returns CDR1 SGHTA and CDR2 FQGNSA. Trimming pared 3 bases from V and 5 bases from J, leaving 12 bases between. The CDR3 totals 14 residues. CDR3: CASSLGSRRDTQYF. For the CDR3, the DNA is TGTGCCAGCAGCTTGGGGTCCCGCCGAGATACGCAGTATTTT.

The chain couples TRBV5-4 to TRBJ2-3; D might be TRBD1 (6 bases). Germline values: CDR1 SGHNT, CDR2 YYREEE (reference sequence). This CDR3 is 15 amino acids long. V lost 3 bases to trimming and J lost 2 bases, with 13 bases between them. The CDR3 bases are TGTGCCAGCAGCTCCTACAGGGCCATCACAGATACGCAGTATTTT. Protein sequence: CASSSYRAITDTQYF. The whole variable domain, remainder taken from reference TRBV5-4 and TRBJ2-3, is ETGVTQSPTHLIKTRGQQVTLRCSSQSGHNTVSWYQQALGQGPQFIFQYYREEENGRGNFPPRFSGLQFPNYSSELNVNALELDDSALYLCASSSYRAITDTQYFGPGTRLTVL.

For this clonotype: It may be a read error: a sequence one base away is much more abundant. The genes are TRBV7-2 and TRBJ2-5; D not resolved. The germline V gene encodes CDR1 SGHTA and CDR2 FQGNSA. There are 12 residues in the CDR3. The V end lost 2 bases, the J end lost 7 bases, and 8 bases lay between the germline ends. The CDR3 region has the DNA TGTGCCAGCAGCTTATACGAAATGACCCAGTACTTC. As protein: CASSLYEMTQYF.

Notes on this clonotype: Since no conserved phenylalanine or tryptophan closes the CDR3, a read error is the likely cause. This chain links TRBV5-1 with TRBJ1-4, with unresolved D. This CDR3 has 15 residues. Between the trimmed V and J ends, which lost 0 bases and 4 bases, there was a span of 10 bases. Germline CDR1 is SGHRS and CDR2 is YFSETQ. CDR3 loop: CASSLGLEGNEKLFS. Here the CDR3 DNA reads TGCGCCAGCAGCTTGGGTCTCGAGGGTAATGAAAAACTGTTTTCT.

The chain recombines TRBV9 with TRBJ2-5; D possibly matches TRBD1 or TRBD2 (5 bases each). Trimming took 0 bases from V and 10 from J, leaving 16 bases between them. This CDR3 region has 14 residues. CDR1 is SGDLS, CDR2 YYNGEE, per germline. The CDR3 here is CASSVEEARGVQYF. As DNA, the CDR3 is TGTGCCAGCAGCGTAGAAGAGGCGAGGGGCGTCCAGTACTTC. The full variable domain, its missing parts supplied by reference TRBV9 and TRBJ2-5, is DSGVTQTPKHLITATGQRVTLRCSPRSGDLSVYWYQQSLDQGLQFLIQYYNGEERAKGNILERFSAQQFPDLHSELNLSSLELGDSALYFCASSVEEARGVQYFGPGTRLLVL.

In this sample, this clonotype turned up a few times. The chain recombines TRBV12-3 or TRBV12-4 with TRBJ2-6; D is unclear. This CDR3 is 17 amino acids long. V lost 2 bases, J lost 0 bases, and 11 bases lay in between. DNA for the CDR3: TGTGCCAGCAGTTTAAGGTTGAGACACTCTGGGGCCAACGTCCTGACTTTC. It translates to CASSLRLRHSGANVLTF.

This clonotype was counted only a few times. The chain combines TRBV9 with TRBJ1-6; D unclear. V lost 0 bases, J lost 7 bases, and 8 bases lay in between. This CDR3 contains 14 residues. Germline values: CDR1 SGDLS, CDR2 YYNGEE. The CDR3 DNA reads as TGTGCCAGCAGCGTAGGACAATGGAATTCACCCCTCCACTTT. Amino acid sequence: CASSVGQWNSPLHF.

This clonotype was counted a few times. This rearrangement joins TRBV9 to TRBJ2-3; tentatively, D is TRBD1 (6 bases). The CDR3 has 15 residues. V lost 7 bases to trimming and J lost 2 bases, with 17 bases between them. Germline CDR1 reads SGDLS; CDR2 reads YYNGEE. CDR3 nucleotide sequence: TGTGCCAGCCCACATTCCGGGACACCCACAGATACGCAGTATTTT. The encoded protein is CASPHSGTPTDTQYF.

This clonotype was found a few times. V usage is TRBV3-1 and J usage is TRBJ2-6, with D possibly TRBD2 on 5 matching bases. The CDR3 loop spans 18 amino acids. Trimming removed 0 bases from V and 0 bases from J, with 12 bases in between. CDR1 and CDR2 (germline): LGHDT, YNNKEL (reference sequence). CDR3 protein: CASSQDRGWYSGANVLTF. The CDR3 bases are TGTGCCAGCAGCCAAGATCGCGGGTGGTACTCTGGGGCCAACGTCCTGACTTTC.